This is a list of T cell receptor beta chains from one sample in a study of T-cell memory formation after mild COVID-19. TCRdb reprocessed the 5' RACE reads with MiXCR, giving one entry per CDR3 protein. Of roughly 600,000 distinct CDR3 sequences in the sample, more than 15% are singletons; the top ten hold around 13%. Specimen: PBMCs or a T cell subset sorted from them (not recorded which). The receptors shown here come from an adult woman who had mild COVID-19 (a few samples of this study predate the infection). Cell type and time point are not known. CDR3s include the opening cysteine and the closing phenylalanine or tryptophan. Each record gives: J gene, CDR3 length, V gene, D gene, CDR3 protein. A D gene is named only where the DNA matches it firmly.

TRBJ2-2,15,TRBV7-2,-,CASSGPWGGDGELFF
TRBJ2-7,14,TRBV7-2,TRBD1,CASSLRGQGSEQYF
TRBJ2-7,15,TRBV2,-,CASSETNRMIYEQYF
TRBJ2-4,15,TRBV19,TRBD1,CASSSATGGANIQYF
TRBJ1-5,16,TRBV4-1,TRBD1,CASSQDTGGRTQPQHF
TRBJ1-1,14,TRBV12-3/TRBV12-4,-,CASSPRLGRTEAFF
TRBJ2-5,14,TRBV12-3/TRBV12-4,-,CASSLGRWEETQYF
TRBJ2-1,14,TRBV20-1,TRBD2,CSVSGTTAYNEQFF
TRBJ2-2,14,TRBV19,-,CASSIRDGTGELFF
TRBJ2-7,8,TRBV28,-,CASSRPCF
TRBJ1-2,15,TRBV4-3,-,CASSQDRTTLGGYTF
TRBJ2-4,17,TRBV20-1,-,CSALSTGWEGDKNIQYF
TRBJ1-1,13,TRBV12-3/TRBV12-4,-,CASRATANTEAFF
TRBJ1-2,16,TRBV4-3,TRBD1,CASSDGRGGKDYGYTF
TRBJ2-1,13,TRBV6-5,-,CASSYSKLAEQFF
TRBJ2-7,16,TRBV5-4,TRBD2,CASSLGGTSVIYEQYF
TRBJ1-6,15,TRBV4-1,-,CASSQGPGVDSPLHF